This TCR beta chain was sequenced in a study of blood T cell repertoires in COVID-19. V lost 2 bases and J lost 8; bases outside the gene matches: 8. From germline, CDR1 is MNHEY and CDR2 SVGEGT. The CDR3 has 14 residues. Assay used: immunoSEQ multiplex PCR; TCRdb lists only in-frame clones, some missing. The sample has almost 400,000 clones, 89% seen once. J is TRBJ1-1 and V is TRBV6-2 or TRBV6-3, with 7 bases that match TRBD1. The sample taken for sequencing was PBMCs or T cells enriched from blood (not recorded which). The clonotype originates from a woman aged 30 to 39 who had recovered from COVID-19. CDR3 DNA: TGTGCCAGCAGTTACAATCAGGGGGTGCTGGAAGCTTTCTTT. It translates to CASSYNQGVLEAFF.